A single sample is the source of the 19 T cell receptor beta chains below, sequenced in a study of spatial heterogeneity in lung cancer. Time point in this sample: sample taken at primary tumor resection. TCRdb re-derived calls from the 5' RACE reads in MiXCR, one entry per CDR3 protein. The sample lists 40,000 or so distinct CDR3 sequences, just over 3% occurring once. Sequenced here: normal lung tissue next to the tumor, sampled at surgery. The receptor set was obtained from a male donor with early-stage non-small cell lung cancer.

The chain uses TRBV24-1 and TRBJ2-7, with D possibly called TRBD1 or TRBD2 (5 bases each). The CDR3 has 13 amino acids. Germline V gene sequence: CDR1 KGHDR, CDR2 SFDVKD. V was pared by 4 bases and J by 7 bases, with 13 bases between. The CDR3 spells CATSDRPWGEQYF. CDR3 in DNA: TGTGCCACCAGTGACCGCCCGTGGGGGGAGCAGTACTTC.

This clonotype was counted at least ten times. The chain combines TRBV16 with TRBJ2-5, with unresolved D. The V end was cut by 0 bases, the J end by 0 bases, with 11 bases between. Germline CDR1 reads KGHSY; CDR2 reads FQNENV. CDR3 length equals 16 residues. The CDR3 DNA sequence: TGTGCCAGCAGCCAATCTAGCAGAACCTACCAAGAGACCCAGTACTTC. Its protein product is CASSQSSRTYQETQYF.

Many counts were recorded for this clonotype. The CDR3 loop is CSAIPALLGTYEQYF. CDR3 DNA: TGCAGTGCTATCCCAGCCCTCCTGGGGACCTACGAGCAGTACTTC. The chain joins TRBV20-1 to TRBJ2-7, with no clear D. Trimming stripped 4 bases from V and 2 bases from J, with 18 bases between. CDR3 size: 15 residues. Germline V gene data show CDR1 as DFQATT and CDR2 as SNEGSKA (reference sequence).

This clonotype was recorded at least ten times. Here the CDR3 DNA reads TGTGCCAGCAGCCCAGGACAGTACTCTGGAAACACCATATATTTT. This gives the protein CASSPGQYSGNTIYF. The gene calls are TRBV3-1 and TRBJ1-3, with a tentative D call TRBD1 (6 bases). V lost 4 bases and J lost 0, with 10 bases in between. The CDR3 runs to 15 residues. The germline V gene encodes CDR1 LGHDT and CDR2 YNNKEL (reference sequence). The full variable domain, in which reference TRBV3-1 and TRBJ1-3 provide the parts outside the CDR3, is DTAVSQTPKYLVTQMGNDKSIKCEQNLGHDTMYWYKQDSKKFLKIMFSYNNKELIINETVPNRFSPKSPDKAHLNLHINSLELGDSAVYFCASSPGQYSGNTIYFGEGSWLTVV.

This clonotype has ten or more counts. V usage is TRBV5-1 and J usage is TRBJ1-1; D is uncertain. The CDR3 covers 15 residues. Trimming removed 0 bases at V and 5 bases at J, with 14 bases between. The V gene's germline CDR1 is SGHRS and CDR2 YFSETQ. The CDR3 loop reads CASSLGFRGGTEAFF. CDR3 nucleotides: TGCGCCAGCAGCTTGGGTTTCCGCGGCGGGACTGAAGCTTTCTTT.

The V call is TRBV11-3, the J call TRBJ2-6; 10 bases line up with TRBD1. The CDR3 is made up of 16 amino acids. The V gene's germline CDR1 is SGHNT and CDR2 YENEEA. Trimming removed 5 bases from V and 2 bases from J; junction bases left unmatched: 3. In DNA form, the CDR3 reads TGTGCCAGCAGCCCCGGGACAGGGGCTGGGGCCAACGTCCTGACTTTC. Its translation: CASSPGTGAGANVLTF. Based on the CDR3 plus reference TRBV11-3 and TRBJ2-6, the full variable domain is EAGVVQSPRYKIIEKKQPVAFWCNPISGHNTLYWYLQNLGQGPELLIRYENEEAVDDSQLPKDRFSAERLKGVDSTLKIQPAELGDSAVYLCASSPGTGAGANVLTFGAGSRLTVL.

This clonotype was recorded at least ten times. The chain combines TRBV20-1 with TRBJ2-6; D gene ambiguous. Germline CDR1 reads DFQATT; CDR2 reads SNEGSKA (reference sequence). V shed 8 bases and J shed 1 base, with 9 bases lying between them. CDR3 length: 13 amino acids. CDR3 amino acids: CSSLQSGANVLTF. Written as DNA, the CDR3 is TGCAGTTCTTTACAATCTGGGGCCAACGTCCTGACTTTC.

Notes on this clonotype: The junction and the germline gene differ at one end; a read error may be behind it. The chain carries TRBV6-1 and TRBJ1-5; 7 bases are a match to TRBD1. Germline V gene data show CDR1 as MNHNS and CDR2 as SASEGT. The CDR3 loop spans 13 amino acids. Here the CDR3 reads CVSSEQGNQPQHF. The CDR3 nucleotides are TGTGTCAGCAGTGAACAGGGGAATCAGCCCCAGCATTTT.

This clonotype was seen ten or more times. This sequence joins TRBV12-3 or TRBV12-4 and TRBJ1-5; TRBD1 agrees at 7 bases. This CDR3 contains 12 residues. V dropped 5 bases and J dropped 6; count of bases not matched to a gene: 1. The CDR3 DNA follows: TGTGCCAGCAGTCGACAGGGTCAGCCCCAGCATTTT. The encoded protein is CASSRQGQPQHF.

This clonotype was counted ten times or more. V is TRBV20-1 and J is TRBJ1-6, with D perhaps TRBD1 (6 bases). The CDR3 covers 15 residues. V lost 3 bases and J lost 6, with 15 bases in between. Germline loops: CDR1 DFQATT, CDR2 SNEGSKA (reference sequence). CDR3: CSARAPGHPNSPLHF. The CDR3 nucleotides read TGCAGTGCTAGGGCACCGGGACACCCTAATTCACCCCTCCACTTT.

This clonotype was seen ten or more times. The chain links TRBV7-8 to TRBJ1-3, with D uncertain. V gave up 2 bases and J gave up 0 bases, with 11 bases separating them. Germline CDR1 reads SGHVS; CDR2 reads FQNEAQ. This CDR3 spans 16 amino acids. CDR3: CASSLRGANSGNTIYF. Written as DNA, the CDR3 is TGTGCCAGCAGCTTAAGAGGAGCCAACTCTGGAAACACCATATATTTT.

This clonotype has ten or more counts. The chain is built from TRBV12-3 or TRBV12-4 and TRBJ2-7, with D tentatively TRBD1 or TRBD2 (6 bases each). The CDR3 consists of 13 residues. Trimming removed 4 bases from V and 6 bases from J, with 13 bases in between. This chain's CDR3 is CASSYWGATEQYF. The CDR3 DNA follows: TGTGCCAGCAGTTATTGGGGGGCGACCGAGCAGTACTTC.

This clonotype was detected many times. The V call is TRBV16, the J call TRBJ2-2, with TRBD2 matching 7 bases. Per the germline V gene, CDR1 is KGHSY and CDR2 is FQNENV. The CDR3 is made up of 15 amino acids. J gave up 7 bases and V 4 bases, and 9 bases lay outside the gene matches. In DNA, the CDR3 is TGTGCCAGCAGCCTATCGGGGCTAGCGGACGGGGAGCTGTTTTTT. Its translation is CASSLSGLADGELFF. Drawing the rest from reference TRBV16 and TRBJ2-2, the complete variable domain is GEEVAQTPKHLVRGEGQKAKLYCAPIKGHSYVFWYQQVLKNEFKFLISFQNENVFDETGMPKERFSAKCLPNSPCSLEIQATKLEDSAVYFCASSLSGLADGELFFGEGSRLTVL.

The sample holds many counts of this clonotype. The chain combines TRBV5-1 with TRBJ1-4, with a weak D call TRBD1 (5 bases). This CDR3 has 16 amino acids. Trimming took off 0 bases at V and 2 bases at J, with 11 bases between the two ends. Germline CDR1 and CDR2: SGHRS and YFSETQ. The CDR3 reads CASSLGLRGTNEKLFF. The CDR3 coding sequence is TGCGCCAGCAGCTTGGGATTACGGGGGACTAATGAAAAACTGTTTTTT. The variable domain in full, with the rest retrieved from reference TRBV5-1 and TRBJ1-4, is KAGVTQTPRYLIKTRGQQVTLSCSPISGHRSVSWYQQTPGQGLQFLFEYFSETQRNKGNFPGRFSGRQFSNSRSEMNVSTLELGDSALYLCASSLGLRGTNEKLFFGSGTQLSVL.

Ten or more counts support this clonotype. V gene TRBV6-5 combines with J gene TRBJ2-7; 13 nucleotides agree with TRBD2. CDR3 length: 15 amino acids. V was clipped by 6 bases and J by 7 bases; unmatched bases: 9. CDR1 is MNHEY and CDR2 is SVGAGI in the germline V gene. DNA of the CDR3: TGTGCCAGCAGCCCAGGACTAGCGGGAGTATTTGAGCAGTACTTC. Translating gives CASSPGLAGVFEQYF.

This clonotype has at least ten counts. The V and J genes are TRBV5-1 and TRBJ1-6; no clear D gene. CDR1 and CDR2 from the germline V gene are SGHRS and YFSETQ. The length of the CDR3 is 14 residues. Trimming cost V 7 bases and J 7 bases, with 15 bases left between them. The CDR3 is CASSLDRLNSPLHF. The CDR3 DNA follows: TGCGCCAGCTCGTTGGATCGTCTGAATTCACCCCTCCACTTT.

This clonotype was recorded many times. The V call is TRBV28, the J call TRBJ2-7; 11 nucleotides line up with TRBD2. The CDR3 totals 15 residues. Germline CDR1 MDHEN, CDR2 SYDVKM. The V segment lost 4 bases and the J segment 4 bases; nucleotides outside the gene matches: 6. The CDR3 loop is CASSSPGLAEYEQYF. Written as DNA, the CDR3 is TGTGCCAGCAGTTCACCGGGACTAGCGGAGTACGAGCAGTACTTC.

This clonotype has ten or more counts. This chain connects TRBV20-1 to TRBJ1-5; D may be TRBD1 (5 bases). The CDR3 covers 14 residues. Germline CDR1 DFQATT, CDR2 SNEGSKA (reference sequence). Trimming took 1 base from V and 3 from J, leaving 10 bases between them. The CDR3 DNA follows: TGCAGTGCTAGAGCGACAGAGGCCAATCAGCCCCAGCATTTT. Protein product: CSARATEANQPQHF.

This clonotype was observed at least ten times. This sequence joins TRBV20-1 and TRBJ2-7; the D call may be TRBD1 or TRBD2 (6 bases each). This CDR3 region has 14 residues. Trimming cost V 1 base and J 1 base, with 11 bases left between them. The germline V gene encodes CDR1 DFQATT and CDR2 SNEGSKA (reference sequence). The CDR3 spells CSARAGDFSYEQYF. DNA of the CDR3: TGCAGTGCTAGAGCAGGGGACTTTTCCTACGAGCAGTACTTC.